Following are 11 T cell receptor beta chains from one sample sequenced in a study of CXCR3-negative and CXCR3-positive naive CD8 T cells. Libraries of TRB cDNA were made by 5' RACE and carried UMIs. From the 5' RACE reads, TCRdb lists one entry per CDR3 protein and no DNA. The listing records 25,000 to 35,000 distinct CDR3 sequences. The source material was memory CD8+ T cells from blood. All receptors derive from a human donor in good health. Some clones in this sample may be carry-over from other donors' samples.

This sequence joins TRBV7-6 and TRBJ2-5. Germline V gene lookup returns CDR1 SGHVS and CDR2 FNYEAQ. CDR3 length equals 12 residues. The CDR3 loop reads CASSSHQETQYF.

V and J are TRBV20-1 and TRBJ1-2; TCRdb gives TRBD1 as the D gene, but with no DNA this cannot be confirmed. The CDR3 consists of 14 residues. Germline assignment: CDR1 DFQATT and CDR2 SNEGSKA (reference sequence). CDR3 region: CSARVPPGFYGYTF.

This chain links TRBV13 with TRBJ2-2; TCRdb's D call of TRBD2 is untestable without DNA. Germline CDR1 and CDR2: PRHDT and FYEKMQ (reference sequence). The CDR3 contains 13 residues. CDR3 loop: CASSSGGAGELFF.

This rearrangement joins TRBV11-3 to TRBJ1-5. The germline gives CDR1 SGHNT, CDR2 YENEEA. The CDR3 is made up of 16 amino acids. CDR3 region: CASSLDGFLGNQPQHF.

This sequence joins TRBV20-1 and TRBJ2-2; TCRdb's D gene call, TRBD1, goes unchecked for lack of DNA. Germline V lookup: CDR1 DFQATT, CDR2 SNEGSKA (reference sequence). This CDR3 region has 18 residues. The CDR3 loop is CSARDLLAGDYSTGELFF.

The J gene is TRBJ2-7, the V gene TRBV7-9; absent DNA, TCRdb's TRBD1 call cannot be checked. The CDR3 length is 16 residues. Germline-derived CDR1 and CDR2 are SEHNR and FQNEAQ (reference sequence). Here the CDR3 reads CASRGDDRASLYEQYF.

This chain connects TRBV12-3 or TRBV12-4 to TRBJ2-3. CDR3 length equals 13 residues. The CDR3 region is CASSPARTDTQYF.

The V and J genes are TRBV20-1 and TRBJ1-5; TCRdb gives TRBD1 as the D gene, but with no DNA this cannot be confirmed. This CDR3 spans 15 amino acids. Germline V lookup: CDR1 DFQATT, CDR2 SNEGSKA (reference sequence). The CDR3 region is CSAQADRGSNQPQHF.

CDR3 in amino acids: CASSQRFAVQQFF. This chain connects TRBV4-3 to TRBJ2-1. This CDR3 is 13 amino acids long. Germline V lookup: CDR1 LGHNA, CDR2 YSLEER.

This rearrangement joins TRBV6-2 or TRBV6-3 to TRBJ2-7; TCRdb calls TRBD1, which cannot be checked without DNA. CDR3 length: 14 residues. CDR1 is MNHEY, CDR2 SVGEGT, per germline. This CDR3 is CASRNRDNSYEQYF.

This chain links TRBV7-6 with TRBJ1-5; the TCRdb call, TRBD1, lacks DNA for checking. This CDR3 region has 14 residues. Germline-derived CDR1 and CDR2 are SGHVS and FNYEAQ. The CDR3 loop is CASSLGPGNQPQHF.